This TCR beta chain emerged from a study of regulatory T cells in long-lasting Graves disease. Building of the TCR beta libraries involved iRepertoire HTBI primers and Arm-PCR of CDR3 regions. TCRdb redid the calling of the multiplex PCR reads with MiXCR, one entry per CDR3 protein. This table has under 800,000 distinct CDR3 sequences, roughly 15% appearing once. The time point denotes: newly diagnosed GD, antithyroid drugs for less than 3 months. RNA extracted from PBMCs served as the sequencing template. In regard to this clonotype: This may stem from a read error, because a much larger clone lies one nucleotide away. The conserved phenylalanine or tryptophan is not found at the CDR3 terminus, so this likely reflects a read error.

J was trimmed by 1 base and V by 4 bases; bases with no gene match: 2. The germline V gene has CDR1 SGHAT and CDR2 FQNNGV. The CDR3 consists of 14 residues. The data also belong to a second study, concerning T cells in Graves' hyperthyroidism and ophthalmopathy.

The sample consisted of peripheral blood mononuclear cells (PBMCs), taken at new diagnosis, from a patient treated with antithyroid drugs. This TCR derives from a woman aged 25-40 years with Graves disease. The V and J genes are TRBV11-2 and TRBJ2-5, with 8 bases fitting TRBD2. The CDR3, as DNA: TGTGCCAGCAGCTACGGGGGGGGCCAAGAGACCCAGTACTCC. It specifies CASSYGGGQETQYS.